This TCR beta chain was observed in a study of blood T cell repertoires in COVID-19. CDR3 length: 17 residues. The germline V and J ends were trimmed by 0 bases and 0 bases, with 12 bases remaining between them. The germline CDR1 and CDR2 sequences are WNHNN and SYGVQD (reference sequence). Seattle's enrolled individuals joined amid active infection and were then monitored longitudinally. Sequencing used immunoSEQ multiplex PCR; TCRdb keeps in-frame clones, though not all of them. This table has about 140,000 clones, about 87% appearing once. Sequencing used peripheral blood. The V and J genes are TRBV10-1 and TRBJ1-3, with a possible D match to TRBD1 (5 bases). This receptor was taken from a human donor with COVID-19, enrolled during active disease. The donor label of this sample is uncertain. The CDR3 reads CASSESLTETSGNTIYF. CDR3 nucleotide sequence: TGCGCCAGCAGTGAGTCGCTGACAGAAACCTCTGGAAACACCATATATTTT.